This note documents a single TCR beta chain sequence. This sample is drawn from a study of beta chain features in type 1 diabetes. Every bit of the isolated RNA underwent reverse transcription, so sequencing read expressed TCRB transcripts. The repertoire was sequenced with immunoSEQ multiplex PCR; TCRdb's copy has only in-frame clones and lacks some. Here the sample spans around 240,000 clones, over 65% being singletons. V was clipped by 4 bases and J by 0 bases, with 14 bases between them. Germline values: CDR1 SEHNR, CDR2 FQNEAQ (reference sequence). The CDR3 is made up of 16 amino acids. The clonotype originates from a man aged 25 to 40 in good health. Sequenced input: naive CD4+ T cells from blood. The rearrangement joins TRBV7-9 to TRBJ2-3; D unclear. This CDR3 is CASSSPRSASTDTQYF. The CDR3 DNA sequence: TGTGCCAGCAGCTCGCCGCGGAGTGCTAGCACAGATACGCAGTATTTT.